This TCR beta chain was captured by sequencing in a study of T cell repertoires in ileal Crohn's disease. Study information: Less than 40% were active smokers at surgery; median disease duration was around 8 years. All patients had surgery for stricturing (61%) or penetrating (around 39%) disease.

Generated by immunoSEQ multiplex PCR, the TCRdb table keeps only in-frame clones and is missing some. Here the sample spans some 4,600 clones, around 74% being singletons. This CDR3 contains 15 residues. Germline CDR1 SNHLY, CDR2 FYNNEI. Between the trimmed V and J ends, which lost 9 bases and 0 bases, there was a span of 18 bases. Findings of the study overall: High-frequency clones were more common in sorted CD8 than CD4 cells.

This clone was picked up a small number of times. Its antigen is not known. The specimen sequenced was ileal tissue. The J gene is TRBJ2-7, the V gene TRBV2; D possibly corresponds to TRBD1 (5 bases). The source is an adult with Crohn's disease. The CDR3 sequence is CASTFDSASSYEQYF. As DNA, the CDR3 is TGTGCCAGTACTTTCGACAGCGCAAGCTCCTACGAGCAGTACTTC.